The present T cell receptor beta chain was sequenced within a study of OX40 agonist ivuxolimab in advanced cancers. The study, taken as a whole, reports: Antigen specificity was not determined for the expanded peripheral T cells.

This CDR3 spans 16 amino acids. V lost 1 base and J lost 1; bases outside the gene matches: 7. Sequenced by immunoSEQ multiplex PCR; TCRdb stores in-frame clones only, minus some. Among about 67,000 clones, approximately 85% were seen once, and the ten largest hold around 2%. Comments on this clone: The antigen remains unidentified.

The chain links TRBV5-7 to TRBJ2-5, with 7 positions matching TRBD1. TRBV5-7 is an ORF for which the function is uncertain. The sequenced sample was CD4+ or CD8+ T cells sorted from blood, obtained in a trial of the OX40 agonist ivuxolimab. This clonotype originated in an adult with an advanced solid tumor such as melanoma, head and neck, liver or kidney cancer. CDR3 sequence reads: CASSLPRDSIQETQYF. In DNA, the CDR3 is TGTGCCAGCAGCTTGCCCCGGGACAGCATCCAAGAGACCCAGTACTTC.